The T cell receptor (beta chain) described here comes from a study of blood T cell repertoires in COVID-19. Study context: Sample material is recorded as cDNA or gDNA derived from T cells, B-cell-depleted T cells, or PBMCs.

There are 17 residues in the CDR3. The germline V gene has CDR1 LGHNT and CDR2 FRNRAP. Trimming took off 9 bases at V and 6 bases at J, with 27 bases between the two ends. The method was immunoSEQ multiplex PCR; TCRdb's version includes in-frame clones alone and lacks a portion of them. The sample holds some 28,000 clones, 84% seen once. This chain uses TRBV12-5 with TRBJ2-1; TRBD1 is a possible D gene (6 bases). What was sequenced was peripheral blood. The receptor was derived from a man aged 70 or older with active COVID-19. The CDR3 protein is CASKFGGPLTMGNEQFF. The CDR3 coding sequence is TGTGCTAGCAAGTTTGGGGGCCCGCTAACAATGGGCAATGAGCAGTTCTTC.